Below are 8 T cell receptor beta chains sequenced from a single sample in a study of Ad26.COV2.S vaccination and SARS-CoV-2 variants. The protocol was immunoSEQ multiplex PCR, while the TCRdb copy is restricted to in-frame clones and leaves out a portion. The table has around 100,000 clones, roughly 84% seen once; the top ten hold roughly 15%. The sequencing used peripheral blood, collected after recovery from COVID-19. Source of these receptors: a human donor who had recovered from COVID-19.

This chain links TRBV4-3 with TRBJ2-7, with D tentatively TRBD1 or TRBD2 (6 bases each). The germline V gene has CDR1 LGHNA and CDR2 YSLEER. The CDR3 spans 15 residues. V dropped 0 bases and J dropped 3 bases, with 12 bases sitting between them. The CDR3 DNA follows: TGCGCCAGCAGCCAAGACCGGGGGCTGAGCTACGAGCAGTACTTC. It specifies CASSQDRGLSYEQYF.

The chain couples TRBV10-2 to TRBJ2-1; no definite D call. This CDR3 spans 13 amino acids. Germline V gene sequence: CDR1 WSHSY, CDR2 SAAADI. V gave up 0 bases and J gave up 4 bases, with 4 bases separating them. Here the CDR3 reads CASSESRYNEQFF. Here the CDR3 DNA reads TGCGCCAGCAGTGAGTCGAGATACAATGAGCAGTTCTTC.

The V and J genes are TRBV19 and TRBJ1-5, with TRBD1 identical over 11 bases. The length of the CDR3 is 16 residues. Germline CDR1 LNHDA, CDR2 SQIVND (reference sequence). V dropped 2 bases and J dropped 6; count of bases not matched to a gene: 6. The CDR3 loop reads CASSILGQGAPQPQHF. CDR3 nucleotides: TGTGCCAGTAGTATACTCGGACAGGGGGCCCCTCAGCCCCAGCATTTT.

The chain carries TRBV4-1 and TRBJ1-3; the D is unclear. Germline-derived CDR1 and CDR2 are MGHRA and YSYEKL. V lost 2 bases, J lost 3 bases, and 11 bases lay in between. This CDR3 is built from 15 residues. CDR3 sequence reads: CASSQRAGLGNTIYF. CDR3 DNA: TGCGCCAGCAGCCAAAGGGCTGGTCTTGGAAACACCATATATTTT.

This clone was seen repeatedly, ten times or more. This chain connects TRBV4-3 to TRBJ2-3, with 10 bases aligning to TRBD1. The CDR3 length is 15 residues. Germline CDR1 is LGHNA and CDR2 is YSLEER. V was clipped by 4 bases and J by 4 bases; unmatched bases: 5. As DNA, the CDR3 is TGCGCCAGCAGCCCGGGGACAGGGGTAGCAGATACGCAGTATTTT. Encoded protein: CASSPGTGVADTQYF.

The chain joins TRBV7-2 to TRBJ2-5, with 12 nucleotides matching TRBD2. The V gene end was trimmed by 1 base and the J gene end by 4 bases; junction bases not matched to a gene: 7. The germline V gene encodes CDR1 SGHTA and CDR2 FQGNSA. CDR3 length: 17 amino acids. CDR3 protein: CASSLGGLAGGGETQYF. In nucleotides, the CDR3 is TGTGCCAGCAGCTTAGGGGGACTAGCGGGTGGAGGAGAGACCCAGTACTTC.

The chain uses TRBV6-2 or TRBV6-3 and TRBJ2-1; a possible D gene is TRBD2 (6 bases). V gave up 6 bases and J gave up 7 bases, with 16 bases separating them. This CDR3 is built from 14 residues. CDR1 MNHEY and CDR2 SVGEGT come from the germline V gene. CDR3 nucleotide sequence: TGTGCCAGCAGCTTAGCGGCCCTCTGGAATGAGCAGTTCTTC. It is translated as CASSLAALWNEQFF.

The chain links TRBV14 to TRBJ1-5; D is undetermined. Germline V gene lookup returns CDR1 SGHDN and CDR2 FVKESK. Trimming removed 1 base from V and 5 bases from J, with 3 bases in between. The CDR3 spans 12 residues. CDR3 amino acids: CASSQGDQPQHF. The CDR3 DNA reads TGTGCCAGCAGCCAAGGAGATCAGCCCCAGCATTTT.